Listed below are T cell receptor beta chains from one sample, sequenced in a study of OX40 agonist ivuxolimab in advanced cancers. This table comes from immunoSEQ multiplex PCR, and its TCRdb copy is limited to in-frame clones, with some not included. The table records more than 60,000 clones, about 88% of them present only once. The specimen was CD4+ or CD8+ T cells sorted from blood, collected in a trial of the OX40 agonist ivuxolimab. The origin of the receptors is an adult with an advanced solid tumor such as melanoma, head and neck, liver or kidney cancer. Each CDR3 is given with its conserved first and last residue. D genes are given only for firm matches. Where a row states a size, it is once, few, many or the class of an expanded clone; other rows omit it.

j_call v_call clone_size d_call cdr3_aa cdr3_nt
TRBJ2-7 TRBV5-4 . . CASSLGGATYEQYF TGTGCCAGCAGCTTGGGAGGGGCAACCTACGAGCAGTACTTC
TRBJ1-5 TRBV6-5 . . CASSYSTVRDNQPQHF TGTGCCAGCAGTTACTCGACTGTAAGGGACAATCAGCCCCAGCATTTT
TRBJ2-5 TRBV30 . . CAWSANPGLTQYF TGTGCCTGGAGTGCTAACCCTGGTCTTACCCAGTACTTC
TRBJ2-3 TRBV5-6 . . CASSPYLRDGGTDTQYF TGTGCCAGCAGCCCCTACCTTAGGGACGGCGGCACAGATACGCAGTATTTT
TRBJ1-4 TRBV28 once TRBD1 CATGGQGAINEKLFF TGTGCCACGGGGGGACAGGGGGCAATTAATGAAAAACTGTTTTTT
TRBJ1-2 TRBV6-5 . TRBD1 CASTLPWTGGYTF TGTGCCAGCACCCTGCCATGGACAGGGGGCTACACCTTC
TRBJ1-5 TRBV29-1 . TRBD1 CSAIPSGGGNQPQHF TGCAGCGCTATTCCTTCAGGGGGCGGCAATCAGCCCCAGCATTTT
TRBJ2-5 TRBV19 . TRBD1 CASSITGVGPTPETQYF TGTGCCAGTAGTATTACAGGGGTTGGCCCCACTCCGGAGACCCAGTACTTC
TRBJ1-3 TRBV7-6 . . CASSPLDGSSGNTIYF TGTGCCAGCAGCCCTCTAGACGGCAGCTCTGGAAACACCATATATTTT
TRBJ1-3 TRBV5-6 . TRBD1 CASSLRSGGASGNTIYF TGTGCCAGCAGCTTGAGGTCAGGGGGCGCATCTGGAAACACCATATATTTT
TRBJ2-7 TRBV5-4 . TRBD2 CASSLELAGYEQYF TGTGCCAGCAGCTTAGAGCTAGCGGGGTACGAGCAGTACTTC
TRBJ2-3 TRBV30 . . CAWTQAPQGGTQYF TGTGCCTGGACCCAAGCGCCTCAAGGGGGGACGCAGTATTTT
TRBJ2-7 TRBV4-1 . TRBD2 CASSQDRGGGASYEQYF TGCGCCAGCAGCCAAGATCGTGGCGGGGGGGCTTCCTACGAGCAGTACTTC
TRBJ2-5 TRBV5-1 . . CASSSEGRETQYF TGCGCCAGCAGCTCTGAGGGGAGAGAGACCCAGTACTTC
TRBJ1-2 TRBV5-6 . . CASSLTRAGGYTF TGTGCCAGCAGCTTAACGCGGGCGGGTGGCTACACCTTC
TRBJ2-7 TRBV13 . TRBD1 CASRPDRVGEQYF TGTGCCAGCAGACCAGACAGGGTGGGCGAGCAGTACTTC
TRBJ1-1 TRBV6-5 . . CASSPVLGNTEAFF TGTGCCAGCAGCCCCGTTTTGGGAAACACTGAAGCTTTCTTT
TRBJ2-7 TRBV27 once . CASSSSTGPRYEQYF TGTGCCAGCAGTTCATCAACAGGCCCCCGTTACGAGCAGTACTTC
TRBJ2-7 TRBV5-4 . . CASSNSWLLDGVQYF TGTGCCAGCAGCAATAGCTGGCTGTTGGACGGGGTGCAGTACTTC
TRBJ1-4 TRBV28 . TRBD1 CASSLGAGTVPEKLFF TGTGCCAGCAGTTTAGGGGCGGGGACAGTCCCCGAAAAACTGTTTTTT
TRBJ1-3 TRBV13 . TRBD1 CASKNQGALGNTIYF TGTGCCAGCAAGAACCAGGGGGCGCTTGGAAACACCATATATTTT
TRBJ2-1 TRBV15 . . CATSPRGDTYNEQFF TGTGCCACCAGCCCCCGGGGGGACACCTACAATGAGCAGTTCTTC
TRBJ2-3 TRBV5-1 once TRBD1 CASSSKSGQPFTDTQYF TGCGCCAGCAGCTCCAAATCGGGACAGCCATTCACAGATACGCAGTATTTT
TRBJ1-5 TRBV6-5 . . CASSYDSGYQPQHF TGTGCCAGCAGTTACGATTCAGGGTATCAGCCCCAGCATTTT
TRBJ1-5 TRBV6-5 . . CASSLDSNNQPQHF TGTGCCAGCAGCCTGGACAGTAACAATCAGCCCCAGCATTTT
TRBJ1-5 TRBV29-1 . . CSVLLQHNQPQHF TGCAGCGTTTTGTTACAGCACAATCAGCCCCAGCATTTT
TRBJ2-2 TRBV4-3 . . CASSQDIGLITGELFF TGCGCCAGCAGCCAAGATATCGGCCTGATCACCGGGGAGCTGTTTTTT
TRBJ1-1 TRBV2 once . CASSTGRNTEAFF TGTGCCAGCAGTACGGGCCGTAACACTGAAGCTTTCTTT
TRBJ2-2 TRBV9 . TRBD2 CASSVFSGISGELFF TGTGCCAGCAGCGTATTTAGCGGGATTAGCGGGGAGCTGTTTTTT
TRBJ1-1 TRBV27 once . CASSFQGKNTEAFF TGTGCCAGCAGTTTCCAGGGGAAGAACACTGAAGCTTTCTTT
TRBJ1-3 TRBV5-1 . . CASSSAGDGNTIYF TGCGCCAGCAGCTCGGCTGGGGATGGAAACACCATATATTTT
TRBJ2-5 TRBV6-5 . TRBD2 CASSSTWTRTETQYF TGTGCCAGCAGTTCGACCTGGACTAGGACGGAGACCCAGTACTTC
TRBJ1-1 TRBV9 . . CASSVASVMNTEAFF TGTGCCAGCAGCGTAGCTTCCGTCATGAACACTGAAGCTTTCTTT
TRBJ2-2 TRBV6-1 once TRBD2 CASSEAAGLGTGELFF TGTGCCAGCAGTGAAGCGGCGGGACTAGGGACCGGGGAGCTGTTTTTT
TRBJ1-1 TRBV30 . . CAWSRRGSGAEAFF TGTGCCTGGAGTCGGCGTGGGAGTGGGGCTGAAGCTTTCTTT
TRBJ2-7 TRBV10-1 . TRBD1 CASTERGTGGMGEQYF TGCGCCAGCACCGAAAGGGGGACAGGGGGCATGGGCGAGCAGTACTTC
TRBJ2-5 TRBV7-3 . TRBD1 CASSRDRASETQYF TGTGCCAGCAGCCGCGACAGGGCGTCAGAGACCCAGTACTTC
TRBJ2-2 TRBV2 . TRBD1 CASSWTGAGELFF TGTGCCAGCAGTTGGACAGGTGCCGGGGAGCTGTTTTTT
TRBJ2-7 TRBV27 . . CASSYRGNYEQYF TGTGCCAGCAGTTACCGGGGAAACTACGAGCAGTACTTC
TRBJ2-7 TRBV6-1 . . CATKDVSYEQYF TGTGCCACGAAGGACGTCTCCTACGAGCAGTACTTC
TRBJ2-3 TRBV28 . . CASSFPRSGTYTDTQYF TGTGCCAGCAGTTTCCCCCGGTCGGGGACTTACACAGATACGCAGTATTTT
TRBJ2-5 TRBV30 . . CAWSGGVGTAQETQYF TGTGCCTGGAGTGGGGGGGTCGGGACAGCTCAAGAGACCCAGTACTTC
TRBJ2-1 TRBV2 . TRBD2 CASSRELAGVPEQFF TGTGCCAGCTCACGAGAACTAGCGGGAGTCCCCGAGCAGTTCTTC
TRBJ2-7 TRBV6-5 once . CASSSTGTISVYEQYF TGTGCCAGCAGTTCAACTGGGACAATAAGTGTCTACGAGCAGTACTTC
TRBJ1-3 TRBV7-9 . . CASSLERDIVSGNTIYF TGTGCCAGCAGCTTAGAGCGGGATATCGTCTCTGGAAACACCATATATTTT
TRBJ2-3 TRBV10-2 . . CASKQRGRSTDTQYF TGCGCCAGCAAGCAGAGGGGGAGAAGCACAGATACGCAGTATTTT
TRBJ2-1 TRBV4-1 . TRBD2 CASSQDASGSYNEQFF TGCGCCAGCAGCCAAGACGCTAGCGGGTCCTACAATGAGCAGTTCTTC
TRBJ1-5 TRBV28 . TRBD1 CASSPGQGPGPQHF TGTGCCAGCAGTCCCGGACAGGGACCGGGGCCCCAGCATTTT
TRBJ2-3 TRBV18 . TRBD1 CASSPGDRHTDTQYF TGTGCCAGCTCACCGGGGGACAGGCACACAGATACGCAGTATTTT
TRBJ2-1 TRBV18 . TRBD2 CASSPGLAGGEQFF TGTGCCAGCTCACCCGGACTAGCGGGCGGAGAGCAGTTCTTC
TRBJ1-6 TRBV7-2 . . CASSTTLTGGSPLHF TGTGCCAGCAGCACGACACTCACCGGCGGGTCACCCCTCCACTTT
TRBJ1-1 TRBV7-8 . TRBD1 CASSWDRDTEAFF TGTGCCAGCAGTTGGGACAGGGACACTGAAGCTTTCTTT
TRBJ2-5 TRBV7-6 . . CASSPRPAPSQETQYF TGTGCCAGCAGCCCTAGACCGGCCCCGAGCCAAGAGACCCAGTACTTC
TRBJ1-1 TRBV19 few . CASSPVMGTMNTEAFF TGTGCCAGTAGTCCAGTCATGGGGACCATGAACACTGAAGCTTTCTTT
TRBJ1-1 TRBV28 . . CASSLLGAQNTEAFF TGTGCCAGCAGTTTACTGGGGGCTCAGAACACTGAAGCTTTCTTT